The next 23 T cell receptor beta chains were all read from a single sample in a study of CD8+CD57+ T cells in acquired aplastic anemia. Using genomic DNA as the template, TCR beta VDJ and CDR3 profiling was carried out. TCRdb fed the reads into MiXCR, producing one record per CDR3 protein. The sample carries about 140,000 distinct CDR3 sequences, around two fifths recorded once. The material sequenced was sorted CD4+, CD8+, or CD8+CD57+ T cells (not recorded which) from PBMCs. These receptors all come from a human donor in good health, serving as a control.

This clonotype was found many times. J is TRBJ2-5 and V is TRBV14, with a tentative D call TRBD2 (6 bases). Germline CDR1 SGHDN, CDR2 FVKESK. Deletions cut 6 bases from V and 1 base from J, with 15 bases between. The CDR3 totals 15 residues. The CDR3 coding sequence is TGTGCCAGCAGGAAAGGCGGGGTGAGCCAAGAGACCCAGTACTTC. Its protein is CASRKGGVSQETQYF.

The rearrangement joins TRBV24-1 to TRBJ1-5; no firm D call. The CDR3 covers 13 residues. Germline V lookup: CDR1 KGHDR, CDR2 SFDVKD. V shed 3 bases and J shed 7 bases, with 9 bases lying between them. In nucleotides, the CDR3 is TGTGCCACCAGTGATGCCCCGGGGCAGCCCCAGCATTTT. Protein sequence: CATSDAPGQPQHF.

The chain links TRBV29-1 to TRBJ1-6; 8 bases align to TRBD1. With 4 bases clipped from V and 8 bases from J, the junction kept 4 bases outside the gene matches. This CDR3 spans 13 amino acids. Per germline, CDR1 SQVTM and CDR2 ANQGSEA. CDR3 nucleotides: TGCAGCGTTGGGACAGGGAGGCATTCACCCCTCCACTTT. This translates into CSVGTGRHSPLHF.

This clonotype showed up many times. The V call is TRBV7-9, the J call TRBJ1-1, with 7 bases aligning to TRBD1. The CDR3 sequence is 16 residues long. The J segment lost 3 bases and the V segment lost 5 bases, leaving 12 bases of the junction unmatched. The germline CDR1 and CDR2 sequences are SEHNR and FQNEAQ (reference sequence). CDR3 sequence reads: CASSPTWRDRDTEAFF. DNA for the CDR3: TGTGCCAGCAGCCCGACTTGGAGAGACAGGGACACTGAAGCTTTCTTT.

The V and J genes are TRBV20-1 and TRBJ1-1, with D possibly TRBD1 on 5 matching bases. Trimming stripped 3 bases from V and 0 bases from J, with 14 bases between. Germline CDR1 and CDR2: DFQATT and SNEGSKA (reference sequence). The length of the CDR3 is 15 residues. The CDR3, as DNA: TGCAGTGCTAGGCCGGGGCCCTTACTGAACACTGAAGCTTTCTTT. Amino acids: CSARPGPLLNTEAFF.

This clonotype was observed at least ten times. The CDR3 sequence: CSARRLVGEQYF. CDR3 DNA: TGCAGTGCCAGACGACTAGTCGGGGAGCAGTACTTC. The chain joins TRBV20-1 to TRBJ2-7; perhaps TRBD2 as D (6 bases). CDR1 and CDR2 from the germline V gene are DFQATT and SNEGSKA (reference sequence). CDR3 size: 12 residues. Trimming left V 6 bases short and J 7 bases short, with 16 bases between.

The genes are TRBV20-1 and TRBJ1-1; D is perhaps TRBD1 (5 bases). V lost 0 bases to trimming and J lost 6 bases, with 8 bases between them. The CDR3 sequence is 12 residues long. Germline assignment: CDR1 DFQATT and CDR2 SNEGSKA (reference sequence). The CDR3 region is CSARDEGPEAFF. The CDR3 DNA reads TGCAGTGCTAGAGATGAGGGGCCTGAAGCTTTCTTT.

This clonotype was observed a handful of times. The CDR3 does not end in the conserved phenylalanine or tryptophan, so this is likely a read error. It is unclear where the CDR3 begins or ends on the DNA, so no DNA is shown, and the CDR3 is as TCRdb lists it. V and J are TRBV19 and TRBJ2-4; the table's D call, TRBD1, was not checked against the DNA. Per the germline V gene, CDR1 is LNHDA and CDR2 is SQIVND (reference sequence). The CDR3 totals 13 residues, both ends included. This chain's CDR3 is CASSTPGGVLYFA.

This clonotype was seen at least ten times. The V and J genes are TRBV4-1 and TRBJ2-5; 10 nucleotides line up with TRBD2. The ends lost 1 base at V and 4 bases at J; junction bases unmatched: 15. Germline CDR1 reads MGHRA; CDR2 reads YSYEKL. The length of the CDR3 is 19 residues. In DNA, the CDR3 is TGCGCCAGCAGCCAAGGTGCGACTAGCGGGTCAGGGTGGGGAGAGACCCAGTACTTC. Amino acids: CASSQGATSGSGWGETQYF.

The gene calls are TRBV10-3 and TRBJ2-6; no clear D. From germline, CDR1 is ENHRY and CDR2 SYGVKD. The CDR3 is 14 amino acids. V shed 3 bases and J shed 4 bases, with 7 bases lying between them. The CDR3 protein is CAISERLGANVLTF. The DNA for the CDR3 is TGTGCCATCAGTGAACGGCTCGGGGCCAACGTCCTGACTTTC.

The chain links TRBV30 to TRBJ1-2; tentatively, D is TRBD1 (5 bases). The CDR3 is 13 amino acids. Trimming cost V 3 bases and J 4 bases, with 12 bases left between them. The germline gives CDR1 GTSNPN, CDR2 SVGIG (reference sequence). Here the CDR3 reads CAWSTRDGYGYTF. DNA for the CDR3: TGTGCCTGGAGCACCCGGGACGGCTATGGCTACACCTTC. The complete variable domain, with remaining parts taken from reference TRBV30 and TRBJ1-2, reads SQTIHQWPATLVQPVGSPLSLECTVEGTSNPNLYWYRQAAGRGLQLLFYSVGIGQISSEVPQNLSASRPQDRQFILSSKKLLLSDSGFYLCAWSTRDGYGYTFGSGTRLTVV.

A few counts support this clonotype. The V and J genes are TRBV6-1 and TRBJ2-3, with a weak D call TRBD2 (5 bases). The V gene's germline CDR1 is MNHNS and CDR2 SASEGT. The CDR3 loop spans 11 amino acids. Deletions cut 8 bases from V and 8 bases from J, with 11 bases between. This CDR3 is CASGRGGTQYF. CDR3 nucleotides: TGTGCCAGCGGGCGAGGAGGTACGCAGTATTTT.

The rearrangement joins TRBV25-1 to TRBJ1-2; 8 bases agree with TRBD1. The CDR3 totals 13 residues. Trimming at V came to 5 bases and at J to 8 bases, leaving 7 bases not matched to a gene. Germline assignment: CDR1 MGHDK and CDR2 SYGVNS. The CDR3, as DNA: TGTGCCAGCAGTAAAGGACAGGGAGGCGGCTACACCTTC. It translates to CASSKGQGGGYTF.

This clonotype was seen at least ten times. The CDR3: CASGPGTGTLNTEAFF. CDR3 bases: TGTGCTAGTGGTCCCGGGACAGGGACGTTGAACACTGAAGCTTTCTTT. The rearrangement joins TRBV12-5 to TRBJ1-1, with 9 bases matching TRBD1. The junction had 7 bases not matched to a gene; V was cut back by 5 bases and J by 0 bases. In germline, CDR1 is LGHNT, CDR2 FRNRAP. This CDR3 spans 16 amino acids. The whole variable domain, filled in from reference TRBV12-5 and TRBJ1-1, reads DARVTQTPRHKVTEMGQEVTMRCQPILGHNTVFWYRQTMMQGLELLAYFRNRAPLDDSGMPKDRFSAEMPDATLATLKIQPSEPRDSAVYFCASGPGTGTLNTEAFFGQGTRLTVV.

CDR3: CAISGTSGFDTQYF. DNA of the CDR3: TGTGCCATCAGCGGGACTAGCGGGTTTGATACGCAGTATTTT. This chain connects TRBV10-3 to TRBJ2-3, with TRBD2 matching 12 bases. CDR1 and CDR2 from the germline V gene are ENHRY and SYGVKD. With V trimmed by 6 bases and J by 6 bases, 4 bases remained unmatched. The CDR3 is 14 amino acids.

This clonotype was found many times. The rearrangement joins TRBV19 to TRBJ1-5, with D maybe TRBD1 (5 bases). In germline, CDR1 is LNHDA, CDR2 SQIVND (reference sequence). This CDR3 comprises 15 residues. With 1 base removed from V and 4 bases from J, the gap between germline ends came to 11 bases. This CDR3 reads CASSIARTKNQPQHF. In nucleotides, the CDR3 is TGTGCCAGTAGTATAGCTAGGACAAAGAATCAGCCCCAGCATTTT.

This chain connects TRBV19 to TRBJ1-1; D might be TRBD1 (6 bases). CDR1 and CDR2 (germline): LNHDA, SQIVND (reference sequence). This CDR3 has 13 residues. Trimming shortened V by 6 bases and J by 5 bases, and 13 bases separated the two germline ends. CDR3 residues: CASRSGAGTEAFF. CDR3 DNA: TGTGCCAGTAGGTCAGGGGCGGGGACTGAAGCTTTCTTT. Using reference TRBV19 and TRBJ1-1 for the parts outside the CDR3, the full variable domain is DGGITQSPKYLFRKEGQNVTLSCEQNLNHDAMYWYRQDPGQGLRLIYYSQIVNDFQKGDIAEGYSVSREKKESFPLTVTSAQKNPTAFYLCASRSGAGTEAFFGQGTRLTVV.

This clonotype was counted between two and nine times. The chain's CDR3 is CASRAGGSLRAFF. The CDR3 coding sequence is TGTGCCAGTAGGGCTGGAGGCTCACTGCGAGCTTTCTTT. The genes are TRBV19 and TRBJ1-1, with D hard to call. V lost 6 bases, J lost 10 bases, and 18 bases lay in between. There are 13 residues in the CDR3. Germline CDR1 and CDR2: LNHDA and SQIVND (reference sequence).

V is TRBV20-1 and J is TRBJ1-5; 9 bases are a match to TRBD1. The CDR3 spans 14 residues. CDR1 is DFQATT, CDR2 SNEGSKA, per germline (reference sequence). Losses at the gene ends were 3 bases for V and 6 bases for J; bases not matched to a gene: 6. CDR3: CSASGTGLSQPQHF. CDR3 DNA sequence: TGCAGTGCTAGTGGGACAGGGTTAAGTCAGCCCCAGCATTTT.

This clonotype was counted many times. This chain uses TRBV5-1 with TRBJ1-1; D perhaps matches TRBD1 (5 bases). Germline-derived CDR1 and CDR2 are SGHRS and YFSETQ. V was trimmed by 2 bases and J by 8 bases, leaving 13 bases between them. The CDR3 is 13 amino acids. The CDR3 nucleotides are TGCGCCAGCAGCTTAGGAGACAGCTTAGAAGCTTTCTTT. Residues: CASSLGDSLEAFF.

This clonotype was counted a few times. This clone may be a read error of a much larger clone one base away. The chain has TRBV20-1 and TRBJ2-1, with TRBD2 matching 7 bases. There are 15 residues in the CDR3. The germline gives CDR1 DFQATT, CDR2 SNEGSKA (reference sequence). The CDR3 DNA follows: TGCAGTGCTAGATCGGGGGAGGGGAGTTACAATGAGCAGCTCTTC. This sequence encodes CSARSGEGSYNEQLF.

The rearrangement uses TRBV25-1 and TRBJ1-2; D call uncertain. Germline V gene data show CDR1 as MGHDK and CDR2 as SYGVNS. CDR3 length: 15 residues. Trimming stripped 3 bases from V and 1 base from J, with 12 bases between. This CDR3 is CASSDGSRRNYGYTF. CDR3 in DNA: TGTGCCAGCAGTGATGGGTCTAGGCGTAACTATGGCTACACCTTC.

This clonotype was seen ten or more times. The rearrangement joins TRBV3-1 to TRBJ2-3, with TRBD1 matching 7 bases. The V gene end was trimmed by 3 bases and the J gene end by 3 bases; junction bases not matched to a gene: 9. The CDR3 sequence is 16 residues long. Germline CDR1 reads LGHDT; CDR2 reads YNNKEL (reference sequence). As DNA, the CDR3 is TGTGCCAGCAGCCAGGCGACAGGGTTTCGGACAGATACGCAGTATTTT. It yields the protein CASSQATGFRTDTQYF.